The 21 T cell receptor beta chains given below trace back to one sample, sequenced in a study of blood T cell repertoires in COVID-19. The data were produced by immunoSEQ multiplex PCR, yet TCRdb's version contains in-frame clones alone and is incomplete. Found here are about 150,000 clones, more than 80% of them singletons; the top ten hold under 15%. Sequencing used peripheral blood. The receptors originated from a man in his late teens or twenties with COVID-19, enrolled during active disease.

The rearrangement links TRBV4-1 to TRBJ2-3; 8 bases match TRBD2. This CDR3 region has 17 residues. The ends lost 0 bases at V and 1 base at J; junction bases unmatched: 6. The germline CDR1 and CDR2 sequences are MGHRA and YSYEKL. CDR3 DNA: TGCGCCAGCAGCCAAGAGGGACTACTAGCGGGCACAGATACGCAGTATTTT. Protein product: CASSQEGLLAGTDTQYF.

The genes are TRBV5-4 and TRBJ2-1; 12 nucleotides match TRBD1. CDR1 and CDR2 from the germline V gene are SGHNT and YYREEE (reference sequence). Trimming took 0 bases from V and 10 from J; bases not matched to a gene: 5. The CDR3 spans 15 residues. The chain's CDR3 is CASSLEWGTGGEQFF. The CDR3 DNA follows: TGTGCCAGCAGCTTGGAGTGGGGGACAGGGGGCGAGCAGTTCTTC.

This sequence joins TRBV7-2 and TRBJ2-1; 10 bases are a match to TRBD2. The trim removed 1 base at V and 6 bases at J, leaving 6 bases unmatched. There are 16 residues in the CDR3. CDR1 SGHTA and CDR2 FQGNSA come from the germline V gene. DNA of the CDR3: TGTGCCAGCAGCTTAGTGGCGGGACTAGCGAGCAATGAGCAGTTCTTC. Translated: CASSLVAGLASNEQFF.

Points on this clone: Compared with germline, one end of the junction differs, possibly owing to a read error. The rearrangement links TRBV28 to TRBJ1-4, with D possibly being TRBD1 (6 bases). Germline V gene data show CDR1 as MDHEN and CDR2 as SYDVKM. This CDR3 contains 15 residues. CDR3 in DNA: TGTGCCAGCAGTTCAGGGACATCAACTAATGAAAAACTGCTTTTT. Protein: CASSSGTSTNEKLLF.

The chain joins TRBV3-1 (or the pseudogene TRBV3-2) to TRBJ1-1, with D uncertain. Trimming took 0 bases from V and 7 from J, leaving 12 bases between them. This CDR3 comprises 14 residues. Germline V gene sequence: CDR1 LGHDT, CDR2 YNNKEL (reference sequence). In DNA form, the CDR3 reads TGTGCCAGCAGCCAAGAGTCGTTACTCCGTGAAGCTTTCTTT. It translates to CASSQESLLREAFF.

The chain recombines TRBV19 with TRBJ1-2; 7 nucleotides match TRBD1. With 6 bases clipped from V and 3 bases from J, the junction kept 7 bases outside the gene matches. Germline assignment: CDR1 LNHDA and CDR2 SQIVND (reference sequence). This CDR3 spans 14 amino acids. The CDR3 protein is CASSRQGGDYGYTF. The CDR3 DNA reads TGTGCCAGTAGCCGACAGGGTGGGGACTATGGCTACACCTTC.

This rearrangement joins TRBV5-6 to TRBJ2-7; D possibly corresponds to TRBD2 (5 bases). V was trimmed by 0 bases and J by 6 bases, leaving 16 bases between them. From germline, CDR1 is SGHDT and CDR2 YYEEEE. This CDR3 has 15 amino acids. DNA for the CDR3: TGTGCCAGCAGCTTGGACGGGAAGGAGGTGTCCGAGCAGTACTTC. Amino acid sequence: CASSLDGKEVSEQYF.

The chain carries TRBV11-2 and TRBJ2-1, with D perhaps matching TRBD2 (5 bases). V was cut by 5 bases and J by 3 bases, with 11 bases left in between. This CDR3 contains 14 residues. Per germline, CDR1 SGHAT and CDR2 FQNNGV. The CDR3, as DNA: TGTGCCAGCAGCACCGTACGGGGCTACAATGAGCAGTTCTTC. Its protein product is CASSTVRGYNEQFF.

J is TRBJ2-7 and V is TRBV14, with D perhaps matching TRBD1 (5 bases). V was trimmed by 0 bases and J by 4 bases, leaving 13 bases between them. The CDR3 extends over 15 amino acids. CDR1 is SGHDN, CDR2 FVKESK, per germline. CDR3 sequence reads: CASSQDGAVRYEQYF. Written as DNA, the CDR3 is TGTGCCAGCAGCCAAGATGGGGCAGTTAGATACGAGCAGTACTTC.

The chain employs TRBV18 and TRBJ2-3; 12 nucleotides match TRBD2. This CDR3 contains 17 residues. V shed 5 bases, J shed 2 bases, and the junction held 8 bases outside the gene matches. CDR1 and CDR2 from the germline V gene are KGHSH and LQKENI. CDR3 bases: TGTGCCAGCTCAAGGACTAGCGGGACCCGTCACACAGATACGCAGTATTTT. It yields the protein CASSRTSGTRHTDTQYF.

The rearrangement joins TRBV7-9 to TRBJ2-7; TRBD1 might be the D (6 bases). V lost 1 base and J 1 base, leaving 11 bases between the germline ends. CDR1 and CDR2 from the germline V gene are SEHNR and FQNEAQ (reference sequence). There are 15 residues in the CDR3. The CDR3 spells CASSLVPQGSYEQYF. In DNA, the CDR3 is TGTGCCAGCAGCTTAGTCCCCCAGGGGTCCTACGAGCAGTACTTC.

This clone was seen a handful of times. The V and J genes are TRBV10-1 and TRBJ2-2; D is uncertain. Germline lookup yields CDR1 WNHNN and CDR2 SYGVQD (reference sequence). V shed 6 bases and J shed 6 bases, with 8 bases lying between them. The CDR3 totals 12 residues. CDR3 sequence reads: CASSARSGELFF. The CDR3, as DNA: TGCGCCAGCAGCGCTAGGTCCGGGGAGCTGTTTTTT.

The CDR3 bases are TGTGCCAGCAGCTTGGGGACACCTAACACCGGGGAGCTGTTTTTT. Translating gives CASSLGTPNTGELFF. The V gene is TRBV7-2, the J gene TRBJ2-2; D is perhaps TRBD1 (6 bases). Germline V gene sequence: CDR1 SGHTA, CDR2 FQGNSA. This CDR3 region has 15 residues. V lost 3 bases, J lost 2 bases, and 10 bases lay in between.

CDR3 in DNA: TGTGCCAGCAGCCTGGGACTAGCGACAGATACGCAGTATTTT. Residues: CASSLGLATDTQYF. The gene calls are TRBV13 and TRBJ2-3, with 10 bases identical to TRBD2. CDR1 and CDR2 from the germline V gene are PRHDT and FYEKMQ (reference sequence). The CDR3 consists of 14 residues. V was pared by 5 bases and J by 3 bases, with 2 bases of the junction left unmatched.

The V call is TRBV4-1, the J call TRBJ1-5, with 8 bases aligning to TRBD1. The CDR3 is made up of 15 amino acids. Germline-derived CDR1 and CDR2 are MGHRA and YSYEKL. V shed 6 bases, J shed 0 bases, and the junction held 4 bases outside the gene matches. The CDR3 loop is CASSRTGNSNQPQHF. The CDR3 nucleotides are TGCGCCAGCAGTCGGACAGGGAATAGCAATCAGCCCCAGCATTTT.

The gene calls are TRBV30 and TRBJ1-6; D uncertain. From germline, CDR1 is GTSNPN and CDR2 SVGIG (reference sequence). The CDR3 has 12 residues. Trimming removed 1 base from V and 11 bases from J, with 9 bases in between. The CDR3, as DNA: TGTGCCTGGAGTGGCGGGGTTCCACCCCTCCACTTT. Protein sequence: CAWSGGVPPLHF.

The chain is built from TRBV10-3 and TRBJ1-2; D might be TRBD1 (6 bases). The CDR3 runs to 14 residues. The V gene lost 3 bases and the J gene lost 7 bases, with 15 bases spanning the gap. Germline-derived CDR1 and CDR2 are ENHRY and SYGVKD. CDR3 in DNA: TGTGCCATCAGTGATAGGGGGAATGAGGGTGGCTACACCTTC. The encoded protein is CAISDRGNEGGYTF.

This chain joins TRBV6-6 and TRBJ2-2; a weak D match, TRBD1 (5 bases). CDR3 length: 15 amino acids. Trimming pared 2 bases from V and 3 bases from J, leaving 10 bases between. Germline assignment: CDR1 MNHNY and CDR2 SVGAGI (reference sequence). The CDR3 reads CASSYAQADTGELFF. For the CDR3, the DNA is TGTGCCAGCAGTTACGCACAGGCGGACACCGGGGAGCTGTTTTTT.

Written as DNA, the CDR3 is TGTGCCAGCAGTGCACCTCTAGCGGGGGGAGTAGATACGCAGTATTTT. Translation gives CASSAPLAGGVDTQYF. V is TRBV9 and J is TRBJ2-3; TRBD2 matches 11 bases. The CDR3 covers 16 residues. Germline V lookup: CDR1 SGDLS, CDR2 YYNGEE. With V trimmed by 5 bases and J by 5 bases, 10 bases remained unmatched.

The rearrangement links TRBV21-1 to TRBJ2-1; TRBD1 is the table's D call and was not checked against the DNA. TRBV21-1 is tagged as a pseudogene. This CDR3 comprises 17 residues. The CDR3: CASSKGYRHSLYNEQFF. CDR3 nucleotides: TGTGCCAGCAGCAAAGGGTATCGACATTCCCTATACAATGAGCAGTTCTTC.

J is TRBJ1-1 and V is TRBV6-5; no reliable D call. The CDR3 covers 14 residues. V gave up 7 bases and J gave up 0 bases, with 12 bases separating them. Germline V gene sequence: CDR1 MNHEY, CDR2 SVGAGI. The CDR3 nucleotides read TGTGCCAGCACTCCCCCCCAGATGAACACTGAAGCTTTCTTT. It codes for CASTPPQMNTEAFF.